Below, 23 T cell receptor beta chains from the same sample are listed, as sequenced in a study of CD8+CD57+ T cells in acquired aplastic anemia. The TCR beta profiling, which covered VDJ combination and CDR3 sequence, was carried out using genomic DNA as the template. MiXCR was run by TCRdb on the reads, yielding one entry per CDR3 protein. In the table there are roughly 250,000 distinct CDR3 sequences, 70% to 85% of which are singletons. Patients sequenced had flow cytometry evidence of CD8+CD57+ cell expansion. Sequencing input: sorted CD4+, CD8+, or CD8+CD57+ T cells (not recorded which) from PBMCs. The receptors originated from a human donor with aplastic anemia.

CDR3 loop: CASRRDSRYNEQFF. The CDR3 coding sequence is TGTGCCAGCAGACGGGACTCCCGCTACAATGAGCAGTTCTTC. This sequence joins TRBV12-3 or TRBV12-4 and TRBJ2-1; perhaps TRBD2 as D (6 bases). There are 14 residues in the CDR3. V shed 6 bases and J shed 3 bases, with 12 bases lying between them.

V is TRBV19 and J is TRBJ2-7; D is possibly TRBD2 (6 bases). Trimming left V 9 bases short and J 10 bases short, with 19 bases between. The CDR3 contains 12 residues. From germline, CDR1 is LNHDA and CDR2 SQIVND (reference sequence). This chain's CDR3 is CASSLWDGSQYV. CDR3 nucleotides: TGTGCCAGCAGCTTGTGGGACGGGAGCCAGTACGTC.

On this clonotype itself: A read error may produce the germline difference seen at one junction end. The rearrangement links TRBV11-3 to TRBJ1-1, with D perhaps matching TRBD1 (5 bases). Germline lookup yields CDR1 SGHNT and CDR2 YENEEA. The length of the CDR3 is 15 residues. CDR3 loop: CASSLGLTANTEAFF. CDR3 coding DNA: TGTGCCAGCAGCTTAGGTCTGACAGCTAACACGGAAGCTTTCTTT.

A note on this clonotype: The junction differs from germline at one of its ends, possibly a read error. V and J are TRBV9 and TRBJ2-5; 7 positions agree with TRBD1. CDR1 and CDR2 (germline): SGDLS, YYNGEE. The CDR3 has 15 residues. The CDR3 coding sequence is TGTGCCAGCAGCGGGACAGGTGGGTTTAGGGAGAACCAGTACTTC. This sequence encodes CASSGTGGFRENQYF. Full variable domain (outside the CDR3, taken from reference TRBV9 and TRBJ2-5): DSGVTQTPKHLITATGQRVTLRCSPRSGDLSVYWYQQSLDQGLQFLIQYYNGEERAKGNILERFSAQQFPDLHSELNLSSLELGDSALYFCASSGTGGFRENQYFGPGTRLLVL.

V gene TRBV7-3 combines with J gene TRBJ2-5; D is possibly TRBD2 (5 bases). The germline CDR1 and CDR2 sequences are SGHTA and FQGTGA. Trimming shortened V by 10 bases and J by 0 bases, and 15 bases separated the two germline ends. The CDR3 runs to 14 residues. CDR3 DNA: TGTGCCAACGAGGTAACAGCGGACCAAGAGACCCAGTACTTC. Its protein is CANEVTADQETQYF.

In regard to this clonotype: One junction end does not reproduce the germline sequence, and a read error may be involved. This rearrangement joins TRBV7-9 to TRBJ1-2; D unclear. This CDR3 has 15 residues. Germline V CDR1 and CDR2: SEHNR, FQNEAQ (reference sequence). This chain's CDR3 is CASSDTVNTDYGYTF. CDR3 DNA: TGTGCCAGCAGCGATACAGTGAACACTGACTATGGCTATACCTTC.

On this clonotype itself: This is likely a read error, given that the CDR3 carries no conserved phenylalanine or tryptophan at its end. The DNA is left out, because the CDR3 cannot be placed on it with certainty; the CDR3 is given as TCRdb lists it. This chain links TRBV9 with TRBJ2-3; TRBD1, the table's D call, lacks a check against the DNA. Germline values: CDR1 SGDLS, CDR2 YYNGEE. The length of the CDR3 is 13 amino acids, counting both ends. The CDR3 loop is CASSEAGAGAGNI.

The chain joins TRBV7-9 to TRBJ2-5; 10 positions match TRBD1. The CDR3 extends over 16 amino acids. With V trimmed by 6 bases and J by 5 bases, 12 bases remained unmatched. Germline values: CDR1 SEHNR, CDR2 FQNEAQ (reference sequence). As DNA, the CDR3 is TGTGCCAGCAGTCATGGTCGACAGGGGGCTAGGGAGACCCAGTACTTC. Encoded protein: CASSHGRQGARETQYF.

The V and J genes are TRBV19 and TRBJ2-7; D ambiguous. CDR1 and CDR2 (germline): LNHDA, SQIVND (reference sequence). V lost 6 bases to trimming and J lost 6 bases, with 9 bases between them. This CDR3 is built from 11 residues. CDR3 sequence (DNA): TGTGCCAGTAGGAACAGTCGCGAGCAGTACTTC. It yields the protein CASRNSREQYF.

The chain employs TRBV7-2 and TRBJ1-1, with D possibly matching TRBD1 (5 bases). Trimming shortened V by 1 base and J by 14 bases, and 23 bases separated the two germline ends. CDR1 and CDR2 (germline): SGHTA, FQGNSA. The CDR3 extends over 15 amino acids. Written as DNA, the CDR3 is TGTGCCAGCAGCTTAGATCTGACAGTGACCACTGAAGAGTTCTTT. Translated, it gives CASSLDLTVTTEEFF.

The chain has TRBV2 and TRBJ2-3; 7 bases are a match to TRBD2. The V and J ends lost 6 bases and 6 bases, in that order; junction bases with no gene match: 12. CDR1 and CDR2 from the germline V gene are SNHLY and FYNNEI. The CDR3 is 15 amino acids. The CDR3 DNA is TGTGCCAGCAGCGGGGTGGGGGGGATCGAGGATACGCAGTATTTT. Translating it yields CASSGVGGIEDTQYF.

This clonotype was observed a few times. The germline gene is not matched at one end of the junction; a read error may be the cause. This chain's CDR3 is CASSLGGGSSNEQFF. For the CDR3, the DNA is TGTGCCAGTAGCTTGGGGGGGGGTTCTTCCAATGAGCAGTTCTTC. The chain links TRBV5-5 to TRBJ2-1; the match to TRBD2 covers 7 bases. There are 15 residues in the CDR3. Germline lookup yields CDR1 SGHKS and CDR2 YYEKEE (reference sequence).

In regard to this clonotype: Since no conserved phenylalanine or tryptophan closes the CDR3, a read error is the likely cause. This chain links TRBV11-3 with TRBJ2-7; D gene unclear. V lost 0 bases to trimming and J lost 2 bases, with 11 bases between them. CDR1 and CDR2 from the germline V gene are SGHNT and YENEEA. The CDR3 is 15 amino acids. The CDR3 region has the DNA TGTGCCAGCAGCTTAGAACTGGCAGGCCCCTACGAGCAGTACCTC. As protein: CASSLELAGPYEQYL.

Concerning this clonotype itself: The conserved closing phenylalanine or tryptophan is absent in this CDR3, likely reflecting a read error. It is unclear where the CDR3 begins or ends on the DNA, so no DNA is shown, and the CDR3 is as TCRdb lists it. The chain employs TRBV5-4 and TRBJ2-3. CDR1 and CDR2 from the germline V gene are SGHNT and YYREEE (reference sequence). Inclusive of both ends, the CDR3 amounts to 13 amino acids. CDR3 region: CASSFTSAETRYS.

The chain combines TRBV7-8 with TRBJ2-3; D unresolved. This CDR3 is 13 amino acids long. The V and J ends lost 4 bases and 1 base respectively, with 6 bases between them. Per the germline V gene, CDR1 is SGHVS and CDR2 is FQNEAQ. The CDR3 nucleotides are TGTGCCAGCAGCTACGCGGGCACAGATACGCAGTATTTT. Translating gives CASSYAGTDTQYF.

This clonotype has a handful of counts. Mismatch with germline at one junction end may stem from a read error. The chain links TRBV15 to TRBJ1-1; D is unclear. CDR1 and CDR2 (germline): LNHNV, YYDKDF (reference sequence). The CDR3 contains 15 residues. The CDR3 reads CATSGTSAGFTEALF. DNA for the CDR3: TGTGCCACCAGCGGCACCTCGGCCGGTTTCACTGAAGCTCTCTTT.

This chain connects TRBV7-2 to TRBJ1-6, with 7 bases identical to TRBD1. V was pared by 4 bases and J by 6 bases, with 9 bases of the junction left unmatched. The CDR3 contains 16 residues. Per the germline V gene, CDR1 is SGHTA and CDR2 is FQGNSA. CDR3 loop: CASSSTGATLNSPLHF. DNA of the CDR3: TGTGCCAGCAGCTCCACAGGGGCGACGCTTAATTCACCCCTCCACTTT.

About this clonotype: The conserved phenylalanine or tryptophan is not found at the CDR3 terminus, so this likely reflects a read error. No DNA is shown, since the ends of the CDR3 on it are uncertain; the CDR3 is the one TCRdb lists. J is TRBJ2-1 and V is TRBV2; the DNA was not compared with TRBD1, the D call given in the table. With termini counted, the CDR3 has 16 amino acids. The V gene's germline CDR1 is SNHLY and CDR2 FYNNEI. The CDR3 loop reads CASGDGGRNTQDFQSG.

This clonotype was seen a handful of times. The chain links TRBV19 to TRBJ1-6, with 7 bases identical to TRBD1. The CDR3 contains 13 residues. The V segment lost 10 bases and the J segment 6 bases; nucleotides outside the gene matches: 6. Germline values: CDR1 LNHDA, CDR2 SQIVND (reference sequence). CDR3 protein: CATMGTVNSPLHF. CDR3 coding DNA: TGTGCCACCATGGGGACAGTTAATTCACCCCTCCACTTT.

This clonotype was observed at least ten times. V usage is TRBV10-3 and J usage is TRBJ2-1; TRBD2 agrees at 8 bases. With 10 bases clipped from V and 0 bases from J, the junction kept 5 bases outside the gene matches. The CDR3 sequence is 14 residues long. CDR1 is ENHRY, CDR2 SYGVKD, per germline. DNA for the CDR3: TGTGCCACCGGGGGGGCCGACTCCTACAATGAGCAGTTCTTC. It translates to CATGGADSYNEQFF.

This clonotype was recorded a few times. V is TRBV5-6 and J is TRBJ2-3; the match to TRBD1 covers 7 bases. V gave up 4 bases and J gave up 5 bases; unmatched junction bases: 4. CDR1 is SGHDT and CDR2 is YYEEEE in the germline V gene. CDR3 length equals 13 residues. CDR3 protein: CASSLRDRDTQYF. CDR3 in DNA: TGTGCCAGCAGCCTCCGGGACAGAGATACGCAGTATTTT.

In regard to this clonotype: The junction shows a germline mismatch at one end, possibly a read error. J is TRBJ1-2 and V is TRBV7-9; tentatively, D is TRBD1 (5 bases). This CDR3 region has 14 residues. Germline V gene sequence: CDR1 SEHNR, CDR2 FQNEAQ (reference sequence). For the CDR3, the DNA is TGTGCCAGCAGCTTTCAAAGAAGCGGGGGGACTTATGCCTTC. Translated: CASSFQRSGGTYAF.

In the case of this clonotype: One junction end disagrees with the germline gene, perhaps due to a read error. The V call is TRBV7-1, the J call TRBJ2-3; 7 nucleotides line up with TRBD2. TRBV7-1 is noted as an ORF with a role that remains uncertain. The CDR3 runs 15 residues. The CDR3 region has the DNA TGTGCCAGCAGCTCAGGGGGGGGGAGCACAGATACGCAGTATTTC. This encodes CASSSGGGSTDTQYF.